This paragraph reports one T cell receptor (beta chain). Its antigen is currently unknown. The sample is drawn from a study of blood T cells in healthy people across ages. Study in general: About one barcoded TCR beta cDNA was captured per two T cells.

Germline CDR1 SQVTM, CDR2 ANQGSEA. V lost 6 bases to trimming and J lost 6 bases; unmatched junction nucleotides: 5. The CDR3 contains 14 residues. It was with a sample-barcoded 5' primer and a J-beta primer mix that a second PCR of roughly 7 to 12 cycles was run. Sequencing of every sample gave 2.5 million or more CDR3-containing paired-end reads. From the 5' RACE reads, TCRdb called clonotypes with MiXCR, one entry per CDR3 protein. The sample holds about 780,000 distinct CDR3 sequences, 46% seen once. Study-wide findings and caveats: The authors considered diversity estimates from one million T cells to be underestimates.

Healthy Caucasians from Russia aged about 6 to 95 served as donors. The TCR was taken from a man older than 75 in good health. V is TRBV29-1 and J is TRBJ1-4; 12 bases line up with TRBD1. Input material: blood. CDR3 sequence (DNA): TGCAGCGTCGGGACAGGGGGCGCATATGAAAAACTGTTTTTT. Protein sequence: CSVGTGGAYEKLFF.